This TCR beta chain is from a study of human CD8 memory T cell subsets. Study-level results: Measured by normalized Shannon-Wiener diversity, stem-like memory and precursor exhausted T cells were similarly high in diversity, which was not the case for effector memory cells. Only minimal overlap was seen between the stem-like memory and the precursor exhausted T cell repertoires.

Germline V CDR1 and CDR2: SNHLY, FYNNEI. The CDR3 is made up of 15 amino acids. The TCR beta sequencing libraries came from UMI-labeled 5' RACE. Original analysis: Each TCR beta library held between roughly 2,700 and 18,000 functional CDR3 beta clonotypes. Following a re-call of the 5' RACE reads, TCRdb has one entry per CDR3 protein and lacks DNA. The V and J calls follow TCRdb's processing rather than the paper's. The repertoire table contains roughly 5,000 distinct CDR3 sequences. The study used negative magnetic separation to enrich total CD8+ T cells. A word on this clonotype: Its antigen is unknown.

The chain has TRBV2 and TRBJ1-2; TCRdb indicates TRBD1, and absent DNA this call remains unverified. This clonotype was sampled from a human donor in good health. The source material was CD8+ T cells from PBMCs. The CDR3 region is CASSEFGTANYGYTF.